Detailed here is one T cell receptor beta chain. The data stem from a study of control samples from healthy donors and cancer patients. Repertoires were generated with immunoSEQ multiplex PCR, while TCRdb's copy carries only in-frame clones and drops some. This table has some 100,000 clones, about 79% appearing once. This CDR3 is built from 14 residues. Trimming stripped 1 base from V and 1 base from J, with 6 bases between. The germline V gene encodes CDR1 SGHVS and CDR2 FNYEAQ. What was sequenced was blood. V is TRBV7-6 and J is TRBJ2-3; no definite D call. This receptor was obtained from a woman under 40 in good health. The CDR3 region is CASSLGLGTDTQYF. The CDR3 DNA is TGTGCCAGCAGCTTAGGACTCGGCACAGATACGCAGTATTTT. The full variable domain, completed using reference TRBV7-6 and TRBJ2-3, is GAGVSQSPRYKVTKRGQDVALRCDPISGHVSLYWYRQALGQGPEFLTYFNYEAQQDKSGLPNDRFSAERPEGSISTLTIQRTEQRDSAMYRCASSLGLGTDTQYFGPGTRLTVL.